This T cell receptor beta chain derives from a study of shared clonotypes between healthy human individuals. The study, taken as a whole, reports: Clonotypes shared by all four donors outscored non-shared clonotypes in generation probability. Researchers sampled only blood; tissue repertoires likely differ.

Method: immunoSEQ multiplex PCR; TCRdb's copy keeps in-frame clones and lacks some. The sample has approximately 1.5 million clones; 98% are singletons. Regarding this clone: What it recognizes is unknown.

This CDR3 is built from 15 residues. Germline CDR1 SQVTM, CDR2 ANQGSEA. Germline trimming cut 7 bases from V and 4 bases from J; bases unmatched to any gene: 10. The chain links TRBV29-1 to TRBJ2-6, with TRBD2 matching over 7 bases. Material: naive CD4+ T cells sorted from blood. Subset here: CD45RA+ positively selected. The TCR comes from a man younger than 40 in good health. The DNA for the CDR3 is TGCAGCGGGAGGGAGGGGCTGAGGGGGGCCAACGTCCTGACTTTC. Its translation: CSGREGLRGANVLTF. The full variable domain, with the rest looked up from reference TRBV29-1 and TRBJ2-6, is SAVISQKPSRDICQRGTSLTIQCQVDSQVTMMFWYRQQPGQSLTLIATANQGSEATYESGFVIDKFPISRPNLTFSTLTVSNMSPEDSSIYLCSGREGLRGANVLTFGAGSRLTVL.